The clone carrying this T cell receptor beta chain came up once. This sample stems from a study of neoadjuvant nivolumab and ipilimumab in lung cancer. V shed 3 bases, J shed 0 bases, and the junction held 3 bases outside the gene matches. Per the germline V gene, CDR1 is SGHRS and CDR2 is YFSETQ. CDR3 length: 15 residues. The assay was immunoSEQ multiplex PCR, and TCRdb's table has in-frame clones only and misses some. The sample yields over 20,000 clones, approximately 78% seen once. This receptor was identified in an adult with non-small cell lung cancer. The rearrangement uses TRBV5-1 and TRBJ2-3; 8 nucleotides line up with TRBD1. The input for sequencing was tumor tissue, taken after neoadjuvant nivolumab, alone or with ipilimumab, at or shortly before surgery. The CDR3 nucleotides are TGCGCCAGCAGCTGGACAGGGTGGAGCACAGATACGCAGTATTTT. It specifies CASSWTGWSTDTQYF.